This T cell receptor beta chain was sequenced in a study of identical twins listed by TCRdb under 2016. A note on the overall study: The study deep-sequenced TCR alpha and beta repertoires from monozygotic twins, unrelated adults of various ages and cord blood to test whether fetal clonotypes persist. To rule out contamination, replicate twin experiments were performed at different times with different library preparation protocols.

This clonotype appeared a few times. Its antigen remains unidentified. Base qualities were left out, and no much larger clone turns up one base away. Library creation used 5' RACE. The listed sequencing device is Illumina HiSeq 2000. A universal primer binding site was added through template switching, and the final cDNA carried a unique molecular identifier so that TCR cDNA molecules could be counted accurately. Specific primers in the conserved constant-segment region were used to synthesize first-strand cDNA for TCR alpha and beta chains. To control for contamination, every cDNA library was double barcoded, receiving both a SMART-Mk sample barcode and Illumina barcodes. Two successive PCR steps introduced TruSeq adapter sequences along with Illumina sample barcodes. Sequencing of the TCR alpha and beta cDNA libraries was done on the Illumina HiSeq platform using custom primers. The published analysis was carried out like this. Unique molecular identifiers were extracted from raw reads with MiGEC, and CDR3 positions were determined with MiXCR. Recombination models were inferred per individual with the repgenHMM and IGoR tools using an EM algorithm. Shared clonotypes were analyzed with the tcR package in R, and sharing was normalized by the product of cloneset sizes. To study raw recombination without the effects of thymic and clonal selection, out-of-frame nonproductive sequences were analyzed. Through fastp at Q25 and MiXCR, TCRdb rebuilt clones from the public reads, retaining in-frame beta chains. Identical CDR3 protein sequences are pooled into one entry, listed with their most common genes and DNA. For this entry, the V and J calls and clone size follow TCRdb and not the study's own pipeline. In all, the sample holds 400,000 to 600,000 distinct CDR3 sequences, and 20% to 25% of those were seen once. The ten largest clones represent 0.48% of the sample.

A distance of 9 bases separates the germline ends of V and J, which lose 2 bases and 7 bases respectively. From the cysteine through the phenylalanine, the CDR3 covers 13 amino acids. The CDR3 DNA has 39 bases and is translated from base 1. Every donor in the study was a healthy Caucasian. The twin cohort consisted of three pairs of female monozygotic twins, all aged about 18 to 29 years. Positive isolation kits from Invitrogen were used to isolate CD4+ and CD8+ T cell populations. What the authors observed across the whole study: Because the same donors could not be followed over many years, conclusions were based on cross-sectional statistical analysis. A weaker excess of twin sharing was found in beta out-of-frame sequences because the signal-to-noise ratio was lowered by fewer shared sequences. In monozygotic twins, recombination models systematically underestimated out-of-frame TCR alpha sharing, but the models matched the sharing seen between unrelated individuals. Abundant cord blood beta clonotypes carried fewer insertions; young adult naive repertoires showed a weaker similar trend, while memory repertoires showed none. Compared with coincidental sharing between unrelated individuals, out-of-frame TCR alpha sequences shared between twins had an excess of sequences with low generation probability. Zero-insertion analyses could be partly confounded by invariant T cells such as MAIT and iNKT, although diverse VJ usage argued against such confounding for most clonotypes.

This same sample was also taken into another study, of yellow fever vaccine responses in identical twins. The second study, in turn, reports: According to the authors, in identical twins the way T cells responded to vaccination appeared partly convergent and partly personalized. The study precisely tracked vaccine-responding T cell clones in identical twins.

This chain is built from TRBV12-3 or TRBV12-4 and TRBJ2-1; the D gene cannot be named for sure. The clonotype was recovered from a woman aged 18-29 years in good health. The sample was CD4+ T cells sorted from blood. For the CDR3, the sequence is CASSLLTKNEQFF. The nucleotide sequence reads TGTGCCAGCAGTTTATTAACAAAAAATGAGCAGTTCTTC.